This T cell receptor beta chain was sequenced in a study of blood T cell repertoires in COVID-19 (dated by TCRdb to about 2020). For the study in its entirety: Collaborator samples came from the United States, Italy and Spain and covered acute and convalescent phases of COVID-19. The prospective study material was composed of cDNA or gDNA derived from T cells, B-cell-depleted T cells, or PBMCs. Deeply sampled blood TCRbeta repertoires from subjects exposed to, actively infected with, or recovered from COVID-19 were included in the dataset. A freely available public database, intended as a resource for researchers studying the immune response to SARS-CoV-2, is where the repertoires were released. Samples were obtained from the ongoing ImmuneRACE study (first 160 participants) and from 1,200 or so subjects provided by 6 global collaborators. A de-identified subject ID, COVID-19 status, age in years and sex were almost always included in the sample metadata. Where available, HLA class I and class II types were obtained from metadata supplied by the sample provider rather than from assay-based typing.

TCRbeta CDR3 regions were amplified from genomic DNA using the immunoSEQ Assay, a bias-controlled multiplex PCR. Regarding the original processing steps: The number of nucleated cells in each sample was estimated from the amplification of reference gene primers within the assay. Sequence reads were collapsed and filtered to measure the absolute abundance of every unique TCRbeta CDR3 rearrangement. For each sample, productive Simpson clonality was calculated by taking the square root of Simpson's diversity index across productive rearrangements. TCRdb limited this immuneACCESS table to in-frame rearrangements with V and J called. A share of clones is missing; checked studies link under half to unresolved V genes, and the rest is unexplained. The DNA was the basis for D and trimming; V, J and clone size are from that table. Across this sample there are roughly 160,000 clones, with 85% seen only once. The top ten constitute approximately 5.4% of the sample.

Results and caveats for the whole study, not just this receptor: The amount of clinical and demographic metadata varied by source and participant and was provided uncurated.

The germline V gene provides CDR1 SGDLS and CDR2 YYNGEE. For this chain, trimming is 4 bases at the V end and 2 bases at the J end, and the number of junction bases without a gene match is 8. From the cysteine up to the phenylalanine, the CDR3 has a length of 16 residues. Kept here is only the CDR3 DNA, which spans 48 bases and is read in frame from base 1. In Seattle, one collaborating source enrolled patients while the infection was active and tracked those patients longitudinally over the course of disease. Whole blood was collected in K2EDTA tubes by collaborating institutions according to the institutions' own protocols. For TCRbeta analysis, collaborators shipped samples as frozen whole blood, isolated PBMCs, or DNA extracted from either of those sample types. In regard to this clone: What antigen it recognizes has not been identified. It has no much larger one-base neighbor in the sample; base qualities were not kept.

This sequence uses TRBV9 and TRBJ2-7; 11 of the junction bases match TRBD1. The sequence was obtained from a woman aged 50 to 65 with COVID-19, enrolled during active disease. Sequencing input: peripheral blood. The sequenced DNA: TGTGCCAGCAGCCCAGGACAGGGGGCTCGACCCTACGAGCAGTACTTC. This is translated as CASSPGQGARPYEQYF.